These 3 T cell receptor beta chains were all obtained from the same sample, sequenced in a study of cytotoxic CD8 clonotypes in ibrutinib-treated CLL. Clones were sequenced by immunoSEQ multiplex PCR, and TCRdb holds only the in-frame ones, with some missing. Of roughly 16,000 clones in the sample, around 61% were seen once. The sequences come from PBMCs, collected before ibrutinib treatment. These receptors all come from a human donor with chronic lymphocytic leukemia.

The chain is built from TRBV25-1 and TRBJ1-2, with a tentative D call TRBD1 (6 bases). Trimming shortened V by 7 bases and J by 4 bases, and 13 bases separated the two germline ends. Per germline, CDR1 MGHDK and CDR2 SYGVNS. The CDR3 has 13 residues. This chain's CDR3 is CASTSDRSYGYTF. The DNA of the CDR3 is TGTGCCAGCACCAGCGACAGGAGCTATGGCTACACCTTC.

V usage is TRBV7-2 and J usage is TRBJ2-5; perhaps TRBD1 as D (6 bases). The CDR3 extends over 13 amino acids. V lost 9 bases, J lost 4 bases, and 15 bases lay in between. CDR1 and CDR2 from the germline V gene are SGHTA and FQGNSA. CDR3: CASRQQGVETQYF. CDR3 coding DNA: TGTGCCAGTCGACAACAGGGTGTAGAGACCCAGTACTTC.

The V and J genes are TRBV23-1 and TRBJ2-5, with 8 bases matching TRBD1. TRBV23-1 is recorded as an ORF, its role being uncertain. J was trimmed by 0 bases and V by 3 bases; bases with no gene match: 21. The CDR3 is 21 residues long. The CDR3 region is CASSHSGQGSALKGYQETQYF. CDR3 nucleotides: TGCGCCAGCAGTCATTCCGGACAGGGTAGTGCGTTGAAGGGGTACCAAGAGACCCAGTACTTC.